Presented here are 9 T cell receptor beta chains from one specimen sequenced in a study of T cell repertoires in cytomegalovirus infection. A single record per CDR3 protein comes from TCRdb applying MiXCR to the reads. The sample consists of about 530,000 distinct CDR3 sequences, more than 25% of them appearing once. Specimen: PBMCs. Receptors originate from a human donor in good health (CMV status not recorded). Some clones in this sample may be carry-over from other donors' samples.

This clonotype was recorded a few times. The rearrangement links TRBV4-1 to TRBJ2-3, with a possible D match to TRBD2 (5 bases). Germline loops: CDR1 MGHRA, CDR2 YSYEKL. The CDR3 has 14 residues. Trimming cost V 4 bases and J 3 bases, with 11 bases left between them. The CDR3 region is CASSPAGWTDTQYF. DNA for the CDR3: TGCGCCAGCAGCCCGGCGGGCTGGACAGATACGCAGTATTTT.

This clonotype came up many times. The V and J genes are TRBV7-8 and TRBJ2-7, with 10 bases that match TRBD1. The CDR3 sequence is 15 residues long. V lost 5 bases and J lost 5; bases outside the gene matches: 9. The germline gives CDR1 SGHVS, CDR2 FQNEAQ. CDR3 protein: CASSRTPGQGNEQYF. The CDR3 DNA is TGTGCCAGCAGCCGGACCCCGGGACAGGGGAACGAGCAGTACTTC.

In its sample, this clonotype was seen many times. The rearrangement links TRBV12-3 or TRBV12-4 to TRBJ1-1; D is ambiguous. The CDR3 is made up of 13 amino acids. Trimming pared 6 bases from V and 0 bases from J, leaving 8 bases between. In DNA form, the CDR3 reads TGTGCCAGCAGCTTAAAAATGAACACTGAAGCTTTCTTT. It codes for CASSLKMNTEAFF.

This clonotype has a handful of counts. In DNA, the CDR3 is TGTGCCAGCAGCCAAGATCTGGGGACTAGGGGCTTCGATGAGCAGTTCTTC. This gives the protein CASSQDLGTRGFDEQFF. V is TRBV14 and J is TRBJ2-1; 8 positions agree with TRBD2. J lost 8 bases, V lost 0 bases, and 12 bases had no gene match. CDR3 size: 17 residues. Germline V lookup: CDR1 SGHDN, CDR2 FVKESK. Filled out from reference TRBV14 and TRBJ2-1, the complete variable domain reads EAGVTQFPSHSVIEKGQTVTLRCDPISGHDNLYWYRRVMGKEIKFLLHFVKESKQDESGMPNNRFLAERTGGTYSTLKVQPAELEDSGVYFCASSQDLGTRGFDEQFFGPGTRLTVL.

This clonotype was seen a few times. The gene calls are TRBV18 and TRBJ2-3; D unresolved. V gave up 5 bases and J gave up 6 bases, with 12 bases separating them. Germline-derived CDR1 and CDR2 are KGHSH and LQKENI. This CDR3 comprises 13 residues. The CDR3 protein is CASSNHVSDTQYF. The DNA for the CDR3 is TGTGCCAGCTCAAACCACGTTTCCGATACGCAGTATTTT.

This clonotype was counted ten times or more. V and J are TRBV7-9 and TRBJ2-5, with a weak D call TRBD2 (6 bases). Looked up from germline, CDR1 is SEHNR and CDR2 is FQNEAQ (reference sequence). The CDR3 runs to 16 residues. V lost 1 base, J lost 2 bases, and 14 bases lay in between. DNA of the CDR3: TGTGCCAGCAGCTTAGGCTCTGCGGGGCGTCAAGAGACCCAGTACTTC. Its translation is CASSLGSAGRQETQYF.

The rearrangement links TRBV12-5 to TRBJ1-1, with D possibly TRBD1 on 5 matching bases. V was trimmed by 5 bases and J by 3 bases, leaving 13 bases between them. Germline CDR1 is LGHNT and CDR2 is FRNRAP. CDR3 length: 14 amino acids. DNA for the CDR3: TGTGCTAGTGGTCTGGGGACGCAACACACTGAAGCTTTCTTT. Amino acid sequence: CASGLGTQHTEAFF.

This clonotype was observed a few times. The CDR3 DNA reads as TGTGCCAGCAGCCGCGCAGCGGGAGACAACTCCTACGAGCAGTACGTC. Its translation is CASSRAAGDNSYEQYV. The chain couples TRBV6-2 or TRBV6-3 to TRBJ2-7; TRBD2 matches 8 bases. This CDR3 comprises 16 residues. With 6 bases clipped from V and 0 bases from J, the junction kept 10 bases outside the gene matches. Germline-derived CDR1 and CDR2 are MNHEY and SVGEGT.

V and J are TRBV29-1 and TRBJ1-2; TRBD1 agrees at 7 bases. Germline CDR1 reads SQVTM; CDR2 reads ANQGSEA. V lost 7 bases to trimming and J lost 8 bases; unmatched junction nucleotides: 16. The CDR3 loop spans 14 amino acids. In DNA, the CDR3 is TGCAGCGACGACTCTAGGACAGGCGGTCGGGGCTACACCTTC. Its protein is CSDDSRTGGRGYTF.